The 3 T cell receptor beta chains reported below all come from one sample, sequenced in a study of shared clonotypes between healthy human individuals. Generated by immunoSEQ multiplex PCR, the TCRdb table keeps only in-frame clones and is missing some. The sample records fewer than 2.5 million clones, approximately 93% being singletons. Specimen: naive CD4+ T cells from PBMCs. The subset is: CD45RA+ positively selected. Receptors originate from a young man in good health. Some clones in this sample may be carry-over from other donors' samples.

The chain is built from TRBV5-1 and TRBJ1-2; no clear D gene. The CDR3 covers 13 residues. Between the trimmed V and J ends, which lost 1 base and 6 bases, there was a span of 10 bases. In germline, CDR1 is SGHRS, CDR2 YFSETQ. CDR3: CASSLSEFNGYTF. In DNA, the CDR3 is TGCGCCAGCAGCTTGAGCGAGTTTAATGGCTACACCTTC.

The V gene is TRBV23-1, the J gene TRBJ2-7, with D tentatively TRBD1 (5 bases). TRBV23-1 is assigned to the ORF class and has an uncertain function. The length of the CDR3 is 15 residues. V lost 4 bases to trimming and J lost 3 bases, with 16 bases between them. The CDR3 region has the DNA TGCGCCAGCAGTCTAGATGGGGCACAGTTCTACGAGCAGTACTTC. Translated, it gives CASSLDGAQFYEQYF.

This clone was detected once. V gene TRBV9 combines with J gene TRBJ2-1; D unresolved. V was cut by 4 bases and J by 5 bases, with 4 bases left in between. Germline V gene sequence: CDR1 SGDLS, CDR2 YYNGEE. This CDR3 is built from 11 residues. The CDR3 DNA reads as TGTGCCAGCAGCCAAAACAATGAGCAGTTCTTC. As protein: CASSQNNEQFF.